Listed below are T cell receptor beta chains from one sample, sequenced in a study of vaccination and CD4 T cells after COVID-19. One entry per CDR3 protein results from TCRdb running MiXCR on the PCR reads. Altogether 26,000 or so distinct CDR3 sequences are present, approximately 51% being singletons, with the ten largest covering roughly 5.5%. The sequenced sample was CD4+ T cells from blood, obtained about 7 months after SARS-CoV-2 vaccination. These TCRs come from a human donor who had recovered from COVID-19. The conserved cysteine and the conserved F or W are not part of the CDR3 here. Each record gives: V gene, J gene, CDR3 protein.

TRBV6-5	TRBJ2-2	ASSYSGAGVGTGELF
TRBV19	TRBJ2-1	ASNTRSYNEQF
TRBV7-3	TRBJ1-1	ASSLHQGNTEAF
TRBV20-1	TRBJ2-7	SARLTSGSSYEQY
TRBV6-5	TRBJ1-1	ASSYAHEAF
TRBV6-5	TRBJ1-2	ASSSQYSGWEGDYGYT
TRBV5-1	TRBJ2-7	ASSWNGLAGGPISEQY
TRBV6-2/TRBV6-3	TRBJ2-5	ASRGAGGSQETQY
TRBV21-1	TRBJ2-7	ASSWTGLAGGSSYEQY
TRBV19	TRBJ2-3	ASSNRAGGFTDTQY
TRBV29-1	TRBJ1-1	SVEVGTRGSTF
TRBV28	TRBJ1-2	ASGRPGVGYT
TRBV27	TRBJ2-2	ASSRAVSVAGELF
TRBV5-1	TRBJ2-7	ASSLFWAGESEQY
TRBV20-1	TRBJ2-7	SAGRAANAYEQY
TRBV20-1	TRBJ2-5	SATSPGGVRETQY
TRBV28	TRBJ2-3	ASSSSGRFTDTQY
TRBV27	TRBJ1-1	ASSLSSGAPEAF
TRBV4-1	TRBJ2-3	ASSQDLGLAASTDTQY
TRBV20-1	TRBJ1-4	SASRSGTGAEKLF
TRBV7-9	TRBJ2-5	ASSYGDLQETQY
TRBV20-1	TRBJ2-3	SASRSREADTQY
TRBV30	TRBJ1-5	AWRYRVDSNQPQH
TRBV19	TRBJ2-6	ASSISGANVLT
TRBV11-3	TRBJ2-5	ASSQGLAGGPETQY
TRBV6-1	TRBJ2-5	ASGRQEETQY
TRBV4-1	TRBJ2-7	ASSRPGRDPTYEQY
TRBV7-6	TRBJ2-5	ASSPLASTQETQY
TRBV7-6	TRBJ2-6	ASSLEGTYGANVLT
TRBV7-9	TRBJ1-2	ASSHDRAVYGYT
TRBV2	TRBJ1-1	ASSERVLNTEAF
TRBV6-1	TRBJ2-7	ASSVLAGGGTYEQY
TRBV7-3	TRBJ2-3	ASSLTGGSTDTQY
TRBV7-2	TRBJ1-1	ASRQQGYMNTEAF
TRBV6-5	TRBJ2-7	ASSFGPSPSYEQY
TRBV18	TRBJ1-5	ASSRTGQSNQPQH
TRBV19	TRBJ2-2	ASSIYTGTGELF
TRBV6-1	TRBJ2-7	ASRPLGARGREQY
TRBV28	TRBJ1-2	ASSRQGQDGYT
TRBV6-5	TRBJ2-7	ASSYSLIEVAPGYEQY
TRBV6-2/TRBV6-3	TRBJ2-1	ASSYGGTGISYNEQF
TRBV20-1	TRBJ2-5	SAKWRGEVETQY
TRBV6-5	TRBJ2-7	ASSYRQEAYEQY
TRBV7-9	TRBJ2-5	ASRTEETQY
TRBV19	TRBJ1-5	ASSSAGPQPQH
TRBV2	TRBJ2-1	ASSVNEQF
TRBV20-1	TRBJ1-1	SARPEGTEAF
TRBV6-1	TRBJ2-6	ASRGGANVLT
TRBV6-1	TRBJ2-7	ASSRTGNEQY
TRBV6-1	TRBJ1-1	ASSGRGGQAMNTEAF
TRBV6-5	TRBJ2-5	ASSYTTGGDWGTQY
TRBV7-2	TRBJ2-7	ASSFPGQGAYEQY
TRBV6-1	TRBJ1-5	ASRVLGQGPQH